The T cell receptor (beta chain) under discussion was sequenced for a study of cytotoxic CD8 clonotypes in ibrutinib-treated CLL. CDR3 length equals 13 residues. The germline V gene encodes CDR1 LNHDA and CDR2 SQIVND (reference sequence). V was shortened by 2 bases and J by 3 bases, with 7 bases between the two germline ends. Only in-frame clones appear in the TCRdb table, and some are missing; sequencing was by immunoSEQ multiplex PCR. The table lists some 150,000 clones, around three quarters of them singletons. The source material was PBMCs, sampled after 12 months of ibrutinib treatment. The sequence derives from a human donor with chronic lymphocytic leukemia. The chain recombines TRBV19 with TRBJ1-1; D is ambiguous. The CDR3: CASSIMIDTEAFF. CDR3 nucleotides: TGTGCCAGTAGTATAATGATCGACACTGAAGCTTTCTTT.